These T cell receptor beta chains were read from a single sample in a study of blood T cell repertoires in COVID-19. Method: immunoSEQ multiplex PCR; TCRdb's copy keeps in-frame clones and lacks some. Found here are a few hundred thousand clones, more than 90% of them singletons; the top ten hold 2.6%. The sequencing input was peripheral blood. The receptors here all came from a person in their late teens or twenties with COVID-19, enrolled during active disease. The CDR3 runs from the conserved cysteine through the conserved F or W. D genes are given only for firm matches. Size is stated for part of the rows, as once, few or many counts, or as a class when the clone is expanded.

NA | TRBJ2-5 | NA | TRBV4-2 | CASSQPGEETQYF | TGTGCCAGCAGCCAACCAGGGGAGGAGACCCAGTACTTC
TRBD2 | TRBJ2-2 | once | TRBV6-2/TRBV6-3 | CASTPTSRLAGPNTGELFF | TGTGCCAGCACCCCAACTTCCCGACTAGCGGGTCCGAACACCGGGGAGCTGTTTTTT
TRBD2 | TRBJ2-1 | NA | TRBV18 | CASSPQGLAGDNEQFF | TGTGCCAGCTCACCGCAGGGACTAGCGGGGGACAATGAGCAGTTCTTC
TRBD2 | TRBJ2-5 | NA | TRBV5-1 | CASSLAPGGGETQYF | TGCGCCAGCAGCTTGGCCCCGGGAGGGGGGGAGACCCAGTACTTC
NA | TRBJ2-7 | NA | TRBV6-4 | CASSDSRLDYEQYF | TGTGCCAGCAGTGACTCGAGGCTGGACTACGAGCAGTACTTC
NA | TRBJ2-3 | NA | TRBV29-1 | CSVDPYLEADTQYF | TGCAGCGTCGACCCATACCTCGAGGCAGATACGCAGTATTTT
TRBD2 | TRBJ2-1 | NA | TRBV5-4 | CASSLVGGRASGEQFF | TGTGCCAGCAGCTTGGTGGGCGGGAGGGCGTCAGGTGAGCAGTTCTTC
NA | TRBJ2-5 | few | TRBV12-3/TRBV12-4 | CASNRGGQETQYF | TGTGCCAGCAACAGGGGGGGCCAAGAGACCCAGTACTTC
NA | TRBJ2-5 | NA | TRBV19 | CASSIQQGKETQYF | TGTGCCAGTAGTATACAACAGGGAAAAGAGACCCAGTACTTC
NA | TRBJ2-2 | NA | TRBV24-1 | CATSDFNTGELFF | TGTGCCACCAGTGACTTTAACACCGGGGAGCTGTTTTTT
TRBD1 | TRBJ2-7 | NA | TRBV5-6 | CASSVDDGQVPYEQYF | TGTGCCAGCAGCGTGGACGACGGACAGGTCCCCTACGAGCAGTACTTC
TRBD2 | TRBJ2-7 | NA | TRBV7-2 | CASSLTSGDEQYF | TGTGCCAGCAGCCTGACTAGCGGAGACGAGCAGTACTTC
NA | TRBJ2-3 | NA | TRBV5-1 | CASSLAGWAMAADTQYF | TGCGCCAGCAGCTTGGCTGGGTGGGCTATGGCAGCAGATACGCAGTATTTT
NA | TRBJ2-7 | NA | TRBV5-4 | CASSSGRGSYEQYF | TGTGCCAGCAGCTCTGGGAGAGGGTCCTACGAGCAGTACTTC
NA | TRBJ2-7 | NA | TRBV6-1 | CASSESDWYEQYF | TGTGCCAGCAGTGAATCCGACTGGTACGAGCAGTACTTC
TRBD1 | TRBJ2-7 | once | TRBV25-1 | CASSEAAGTGFEEQYF | TGTGCCAGCAGTGAAGCTGCCGGGACAGGGTTTGAGGAGCAGTACTTC
TRBD2 | TRBJ2-7 | NA | TRBV15 | CATSRGREGGDEQYF | TGTGCCACCAGCAGAGGTCGGGAGGGCGGTGACGAGCAGTACTTC
TRBD2 | TRBJ2-3 | NA | TRBV5-4 | CASSLAGGTSNTAQYF | TGTGCCAGCAGCTTAGCGGGAGGCACAAGTAATACGGCGCAGTATTTT
NA | TRBJ2-7 | NA | TRBV5-1 | CASSLDVGVIVEQYF | TGCGCCAGCAGCTTGGATGTCGGAGTTATTGTCGAGCAGTACTTC
NA | TRBJ2-2 | NA | TRBV18 | CASSPQTGHTGELFF | TGTGCCAGCTCACCGCAAACAGGGCACACCGGGGAGCTGTTTTTT
NA | TRBJ1-2 | NA | TRBV9 | CASSVGQANYGYTF | TGTGCCAGCAGCGTAGGGCAAGCTAACTATGGCTACACCTTC
NA | TRBJ2-1 | NA | TRBV7-8 | CASSSNQFSAYNEQFF | TGTGCCAGCAGCTCAAACCAATTTTCGGCCTACAATGAGCAGTTCTTC
NA | TRBJ2-7 | NA | TRBV24-1 | CADLDGRTRTIYEQYF | TGTGCTGACCTGGACGGGAGAACACGGACTATCTACGAGCAGTACTTC
TRBD2 | TRBJ2-5 | NA | TRBV11-2 | CASSIRRTSGQETQYF | TGTGCCAGCAGCATTAGGCGGACTAGCGGCCAAGAGACCCAGTACTTC
TRBD2 | TRBJ2-3 | NA | TRBV9 | CASGPLTSGNADTQYF | TGTGCCAGCGGACCTTTGACTAGCGGGAACGCAGATACGCAGTATTTT
NA | TRBJ2-7 | NA | TRBV4-1 | CASSQGTPSYEQYF | TGCGCCAGCAGCCAAGGGACTCCCTCCTACGAGCAGTACTTC
TRBD2 | TRBJ2-1 | NA | TRBV13 | CASRQQGSAGGYNEQFF | TGTGCCAGCAGGCAACAGGGGTCAGCGGGAGGATACAATGAGCAGTTCTTC
TRBD2 | TRBJ2-7 | once | TRBV7-2 | CASSLGLAGAKEYF | TGTGCCAGCAGCTTAGGGCTAGCGGGGGCCAAGGAGTACTTC
NA | TRBJ1-4 | NA | TRBV6-1 | CASSVAGARMNEKLFF | TGTGCCAGCAGTGTAGCTGGGGCGCGAATGAATGAAAAACTGTTTTTT
NA | TRBJ2-7 | NA | TRBV7-9 | CASSSDSWIYEQYF | TGTGCCAGCAGCTCCGACAGTTGGATCTACGAGCAGTACTTC
TRBD2 | TRBJ2-3 | NA | TRBV11-3 | CASSDWTSGSPDTQYF | TGTGCCAGCAGCGATTGGACTAGCGGGAGCCCAGATACGCAGTATTTT
TRBD2 | TRBJ2-5 | NA | TRBV18 | CASSPSGSPQETQYF | TGTGCCAGCTCACCCAGCGGGAGTCCCCAAGAGACCCAGTACTTC
NA | TRBJ2-7 | NA | TRBV27 | CASSLSSGSYEQYF | TGTGCCAGCAGTTTATCGTCGGGATCCTACGAGCAGTACTTC
TRBD1 | TRBJ1-1 | NA | TRBV19 | CASSKQGGTEAFF | TGTGCCAGTAGTAAACAGGGGGGGACTGAAGCTTTCTTT
NA | TRBJ2-5 | NA | TRBV6-5 | CASSYRIGPEETQYF | TGTGCCAGCAGTTACAGGATTGGGCCAGAAGAGACCCAGTACTTC
NA | TRBJ1-1 | NA | TRBV5-1 | CASSFQGINTEAFF | TGCGCCAGCAGCTTCCAGGGGATAAACACTGAAGCTTTCTTT
NA | TRBJ2-7 | once | TRBV19 | CASTATLSSYEQYF | TGTGCCAGTACCGCGACTCTGAGCTCCTACGAGCAGTACTTC
NA | TRBJ1-4 | NA | TRBV28 | CASSSAPSGGVNEKLFF | TGTGCCAGCAGTTCTGCCCCTTCGGGGGGGGTAAATGAAAAACTGTTTTTT
NA | TRBJ2-5 | NA | TRBV19 | CASSIAYSGETQYF | TGTGCCAGTAGTATAGCTTATTCGGGAGAGACCCAGTACTTC
TRBD1 | TRBJ1-5 | NA | TRBV2 | CASSGEQGDNQPQHF | TGTGCCAGCAGTGGTGAACAGGGGGACAATCAGCCCCAGCATTTT
TRBD2 | TRBJ2-2 | NA | TRBV5-1 | CASSRLAANTGELFF | TGCGCCAGCAGCCGACTAGCTGCGAACACCGGGGAGCTGTTTTTT